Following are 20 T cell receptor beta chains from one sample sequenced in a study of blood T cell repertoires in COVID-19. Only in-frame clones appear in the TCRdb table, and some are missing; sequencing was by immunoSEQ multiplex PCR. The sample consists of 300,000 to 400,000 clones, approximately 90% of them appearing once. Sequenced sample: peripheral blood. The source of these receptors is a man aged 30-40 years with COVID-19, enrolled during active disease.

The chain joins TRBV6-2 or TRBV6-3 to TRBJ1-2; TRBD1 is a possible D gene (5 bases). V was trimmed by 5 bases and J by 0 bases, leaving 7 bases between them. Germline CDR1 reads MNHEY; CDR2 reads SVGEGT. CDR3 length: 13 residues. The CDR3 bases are TGTGCCAGCAGTCGACAGACTAACTATGGCTACACCTTC. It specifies CASSRQTNYGYTF.

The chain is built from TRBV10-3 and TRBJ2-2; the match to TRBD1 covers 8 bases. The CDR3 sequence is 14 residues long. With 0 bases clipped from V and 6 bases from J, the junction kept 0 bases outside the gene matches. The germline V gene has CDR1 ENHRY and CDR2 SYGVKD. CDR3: CAISESTGAGELFF. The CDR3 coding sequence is TGTGCCATCAGTGAGTCGACAGGGGCCGGGGAGCTGTTTTTT.

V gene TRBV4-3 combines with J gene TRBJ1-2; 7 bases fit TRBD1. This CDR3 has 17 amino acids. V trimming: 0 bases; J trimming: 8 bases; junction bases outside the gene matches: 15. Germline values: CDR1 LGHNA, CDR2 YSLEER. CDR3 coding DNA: TGCGCCAGCAGCCAAGATCTTCGTCAAGGGGGCGGATTCGGCTACACCTTC. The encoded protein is CASSQDLRQGGGFGYTF.

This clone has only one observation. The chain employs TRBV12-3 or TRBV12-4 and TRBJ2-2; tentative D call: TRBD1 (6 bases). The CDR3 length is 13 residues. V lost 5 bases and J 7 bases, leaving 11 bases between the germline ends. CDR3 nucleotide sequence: TGTGCCAGCAGTACAGGGCAAGGCGGGGAGCTGTTTTTT. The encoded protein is CASSTGQGGELFF.

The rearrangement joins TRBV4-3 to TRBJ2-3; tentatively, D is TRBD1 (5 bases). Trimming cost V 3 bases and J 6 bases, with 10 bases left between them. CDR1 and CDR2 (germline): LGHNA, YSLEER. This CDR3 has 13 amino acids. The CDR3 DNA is TGCGCCAGCAGCCATTTCAGGGCGGATACGCAGTATTTT. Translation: CASSHFRADTQYF.

This CDR3 reads CATSLMGGFSYEQYF. The CDR3 region has the DNA TGTGCCACCAGCCTTATGGGGGGATTCTCCTACGAGCAGTACTTC. This rearrangement joins TRBV15 to TRBJ2-7; a possible D gene is TRBD2 (6 bases). This CDR3 comprises 15 residues. Germline loops: CDR1 LNHNV, CDR2 YYDKDF (reference sequence). The germline V and J ends were trimmed by 5 bases and 0 bases, with 14 bases remaining between them.

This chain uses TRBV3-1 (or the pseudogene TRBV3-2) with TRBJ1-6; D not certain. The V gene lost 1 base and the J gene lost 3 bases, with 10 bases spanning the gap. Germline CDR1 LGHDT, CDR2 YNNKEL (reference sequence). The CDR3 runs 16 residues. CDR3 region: CASSQGALHYNSPLHF. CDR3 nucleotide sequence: TGTGCCAGCAGCCAAGGAGCCCTCCACTATAATTCACCCCTCCACTTT.

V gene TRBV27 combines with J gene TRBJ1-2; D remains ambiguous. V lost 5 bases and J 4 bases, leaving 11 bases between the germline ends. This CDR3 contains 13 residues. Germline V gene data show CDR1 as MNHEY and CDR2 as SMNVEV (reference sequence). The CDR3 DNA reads TGTGCCAGCAGTCCTACAGCAACCTATGGCTACACCTTC. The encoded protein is CASSPTATYGYTF.

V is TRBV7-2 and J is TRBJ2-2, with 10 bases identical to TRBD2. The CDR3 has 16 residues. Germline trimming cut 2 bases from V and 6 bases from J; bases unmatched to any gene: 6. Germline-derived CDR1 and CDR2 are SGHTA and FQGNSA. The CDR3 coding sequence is TGTGCCAGCAGCTTATGGGTAGCGGGAGGAGCCGGGGAGCTGTTTTTT. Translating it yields CASSLWVAGGAGELFF.

The CDR3 reads CASSPGLERNEQFF. The CDR3 nucleotides read TGTGCCAGCAGCCCGGGACTAGAGAGGAATGAGCAGTTCTTC. This rearrangement joins TRBV7-2 to TRBJ2-1; 8 nucleotides line up with TRBD2. The V and J ends lost 5 bases and 7 bases, in that order; junction bases with no gene match: 7. Germline V gene sequence: CDR1 SGHTA, CDR2 FQGNSA. The CDR3 spans 14 residues.

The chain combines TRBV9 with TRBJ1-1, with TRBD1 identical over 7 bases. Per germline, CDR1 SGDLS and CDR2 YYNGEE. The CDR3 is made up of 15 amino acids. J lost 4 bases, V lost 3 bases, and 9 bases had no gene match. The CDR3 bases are TGTGCCAGCAGCGCGACAGGGAATGACGGCACTGAAGCTTTCTTT. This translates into CASSATGNDGTEAFF. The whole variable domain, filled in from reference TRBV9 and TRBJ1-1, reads DSGVTQTPKHLITATGQRVTLRCSPRSGDLSVYWYQQSLDQGLQFLIQYYNGEERAKGNILERFSAQQFPDLHSELNLSSLELGDSALYFCASSATGNDGTEAFFGQGTRLTVV.

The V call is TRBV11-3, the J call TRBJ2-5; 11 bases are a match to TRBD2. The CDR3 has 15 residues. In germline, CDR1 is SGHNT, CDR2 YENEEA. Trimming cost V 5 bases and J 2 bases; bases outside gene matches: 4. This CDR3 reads CASSPGLAVQETQYF. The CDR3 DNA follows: TGTGCCAGCAGCCCGGGACTAGCGGTACAAGAGACCCAGTACTTC.

The CDR3 DNA is TGTGCCATCAGGGACAGTCTGGGTCAAGAGACCCAGTACTTC. This encodes CAIRDSLGQETQYF. V usage is TRBV10-3 and J usage is TRBJ2-5; a weak D match, TRBD1 (6 bases). Looked up from germline, CDR1 is ENHRY and CDR2 is SYGVKD. The CDR3 spans 14 residues. V was clipped by 6 bases and J by 2 bases, with 13 bases between them.

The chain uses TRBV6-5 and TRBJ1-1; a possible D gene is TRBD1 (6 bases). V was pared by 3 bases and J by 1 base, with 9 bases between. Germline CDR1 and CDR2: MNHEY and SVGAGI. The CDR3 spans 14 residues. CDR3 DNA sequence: TGTGCCAGCAGTTATGGCAGGGGGAACACTGAAGCTTTCTTT. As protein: CASSYGRGNTEAFF.

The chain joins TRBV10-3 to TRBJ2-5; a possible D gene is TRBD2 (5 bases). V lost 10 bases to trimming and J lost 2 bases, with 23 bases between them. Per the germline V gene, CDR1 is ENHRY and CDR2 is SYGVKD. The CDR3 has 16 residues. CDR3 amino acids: CATQAAPGREQETQYF. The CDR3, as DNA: TGTGCCACCCAAGCGGCCCCGGGGAGAGAGCAAGAGACCCAGTACTTC.

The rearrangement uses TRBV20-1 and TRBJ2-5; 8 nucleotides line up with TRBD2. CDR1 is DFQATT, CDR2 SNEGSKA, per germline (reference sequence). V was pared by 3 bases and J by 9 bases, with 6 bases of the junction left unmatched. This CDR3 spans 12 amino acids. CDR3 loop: CSASGGGSAQYF. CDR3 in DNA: TGCAGTGCTAGTGGCGGGGGGTCGGCCCAGTACTTC.

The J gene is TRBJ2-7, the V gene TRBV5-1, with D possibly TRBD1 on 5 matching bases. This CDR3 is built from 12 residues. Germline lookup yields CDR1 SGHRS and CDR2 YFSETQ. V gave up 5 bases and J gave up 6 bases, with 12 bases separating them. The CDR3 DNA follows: TGCGCCAGCAGGGACGGACATCTCGAGCAGTACTTC. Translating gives CASRDGHLEQYF.

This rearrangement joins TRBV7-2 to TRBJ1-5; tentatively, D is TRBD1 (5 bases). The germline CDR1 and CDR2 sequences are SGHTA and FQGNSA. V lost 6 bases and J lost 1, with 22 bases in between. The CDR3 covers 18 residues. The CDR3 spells CASSRTGSFGGSNQPQHF. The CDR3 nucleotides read TGTGCCAGCAGTAGAACCGGCAGCTTTGGGGGGAGCAATCAGCCCCAGCATTTT.

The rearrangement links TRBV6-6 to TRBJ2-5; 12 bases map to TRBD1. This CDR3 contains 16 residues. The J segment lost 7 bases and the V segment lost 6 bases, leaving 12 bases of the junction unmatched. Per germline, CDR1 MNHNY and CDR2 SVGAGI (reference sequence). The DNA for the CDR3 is TGTGCCAGCAGCGGGGACAGGGGGCCCGTATGGGGGACCCAGTACTTC. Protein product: CASSGDRGPVWGTQYF.

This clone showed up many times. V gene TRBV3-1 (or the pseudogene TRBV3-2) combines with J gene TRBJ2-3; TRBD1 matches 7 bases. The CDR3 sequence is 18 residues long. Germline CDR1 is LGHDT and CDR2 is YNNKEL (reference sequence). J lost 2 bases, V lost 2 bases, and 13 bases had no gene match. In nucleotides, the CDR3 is TGTGCCAGCAGCCAACCCACGCTTGGGACAGACTCCACAGATACGCAGTATTTT. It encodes CASSQPTLGTDSTDTQYF.